The rows below give T cell receptor beta chains drawn from one sample of a study of blood T cell repertoires in COVID-19. The repertoire was sequenced with immunoSEQ multiplex PCR; TCRdb's copy has only in-frame clones and lacks some. The data hold around 470,000 clones, with around 90% observed a single time. Sequencing was carried out using PBMCs or T cells enriched from blood (not recorded which). The receptor source for this set is a man aged 18 to 29 who had recovered from COVID-19. Both conserved end residues are part of each CDR3. Fields, in order: J gene, CDR3 length, clone size, D gene, V gene, CDR3 DNA, CDR3 protein. D genes are given only for firm matches. Where a row states a size, it is once, few, many or the class of an expanded clone; other rows omit it.

TRBJ2-1	14	NA	NA	TRBV6-5	TGTGCCAGCAGCTCGGGGGTCTCCTACAATGAGCAGTTCTTC	CASSSGVSYNEQFF
TRBJ2-2	15	NA	NA	TRBV28	TGTGCCAGCACTCGAAGGACAGTTATCTCCGGGGAGCTGTTTTTT	CASTRRTVISGELFF
TRBJ2-2	16	once	NA	TRBV4-1	TGCGCCAGCAGCCAAGTAACAAGGGGCGCAGACGGGGAGCTGTTTTTT	CASSQVTRGADGELFF
TRBJ2-1	15	NA	NA	TRBV9	TGTGCCAGCAGCACCCGGGGGGCCGCCTACAATGAGCAGTTCTTC	CASSTRGAAYNEQFF
TRBJ2-2	12	NA	NA	TRBV7-9	TGTGCCAGCAGCCAGAAATCCGGGGAGCTGTTTTTT	CASSQKSGELFF
TRBJ2-7	20	NA	NA	TRBV28	TGTGCCAGCAGTTTATGGTTGGCGGCACGCGACGGGACTCCTAACTACGAGCAGTACTTC	CASSLWLAARDGTPNYEQYF
TRBJ2-7	13	NA	NA	TRBV5-1	TGCGCCAGCAGCTTGGGGGGGCTCGGCGAGCAGTACTTC	CASSLGGLGEQYF
TRBJ2-7	15	NA	TRBD2	TRBV19	TGTGCCAGTAGTATAGAGACTAGCGGGAGCCACGAGCAGTACTTC	CASSIETSGSHEQYF
TRBJ1-2	13	once	NA	TRBV28	TGTGCCAGCAGTTTTCCGGGGTCCTATGGCTACACCTTC	CASSFPGSYGYTF
TRBJ1-5	14	NA	TRBD1	TRBV15	TGTGCCACCAGCAATGACAGGGGCAATCAGCCCCAGCATTTT	CATSNDRGNQPQHF
TRBJ1-1	14	NA	NA	TRBV2	TGTGCCAGCAGTGAAGAGACATCGTACACTGAAGCTTTCTTT	CASSEETSYTEAFF
TRBJ2-1	14	NA	TRBD2	TRBV18	TGTGCCAGCTCACCACCGACTAGCCCCAATGAGCAGTTCTTC	CASSPPTSPNEQFF
TRBJ2-1	15	NA	TRBD2	TRBV2	TGTGCCTCCACGAGTCTGTCTAGCGGGAGCCGGGAGCAGTTCTTC	CASTSLSSGSREQFF